The entry that follows covers one TCR beta chain sequence. There are 11 residues in the CDR3. The germline CDR1 and CDR2 sequences are SGDLS and YYNGEE. The V and J ends lost 5 bases and 6 bases respectively, with 6 bases between them. These data originate in a study of OX40 agonist ivuxolimab in advanced cancers. Repertoires were generated with immunoSEQ multiplex PCR, while TCRdb's copy carries only in-frame clones and drops some. The sample has tens of thousands of clones, 75% to 90% seen once. This material consisted of CD4+ or CD8+ T cells sorted from blood, taken in a trial of the OX40 agonist ivuxolimab. The chain carries TRBV9 and TRBJ2-1; no clear D gene. This sequence originates from an adult with an advanced solid tumor such as melanoma, head and neck, liver or kidney cancer. The chain's CDR3 is CASSKSNEQFF. The CDR3 DNA sequence: TGTGCCAGCAGTAAAAGCAATGAGCAGTTCTTC.